This is a list of T cell receptor beta chains from one sample in a study of cytomegalovirus exposure and HLA in healthy donors. Libraries were prepared by immunoSEQ multiplex PCR; TCRdb keeps only in-frame clonotypes and omits some of them. The table includes 90,000 to 120,000 clones, roughly three quarters detected once. Input material: PBMCs. Every receptor here comes from a female donor in good health and CMV-seropositive. Each CDR3 is given with its conserved first and last residue. Each record gives: D gene, V gene, J gene, clone size, CDR3 DNA, CDR3 protein. The D gene is left open where the match is weak. Clone size, where shown, is once, few, many, or a class for clones that have expanded.

TRBD1	TRBV2	TRBJ1-5	.	TGTGCCAGCAGCGGACAGGGGGCCGGTCAGCCCCAGCATTTT	CASSGQGAGQPQHF
TRBD1	TRBV27	TRBJ2-4	.	TGTGCCAGCAGTTTTCTCGGGAAGGGGGCGGCCAAAAACATTCAGTACTTC	CASSFLGKGAAKNIQYF
.	TRBV6-5	TRBJ1-1	.	TGTGCCAGCAGTTATCCAGGGGCGACTGAAGCTTTCTTT	CASSYPGATEAFF
TRBD1	TRBV27	TRBJ2-7	.	TGTGCCAGCAGTTCGAGGACAGGGTACGAGCAGTACTTC	CASSSRTGYEQYF
TRBD2	TRBV19	TRBJ2-3	.	TGTGCCAGTAGTATCCCCAGGTGGGGAGCGGGAGGGCAGGATACGCAGTATTTT	CASSIPRWGAGGQDTQYF
TRBD1	TRBV29-1	TRBJ1-1	.	TGCAGCGCCCGGGACAGGGAGAAGGGGAACACTGAAGCTTTCTTT	CSARDREKGNTEAFF
.	TRBV7-9	TRBJ2-5	.	TGTGCCAGCAGCTCCCACGGCGGGGTGAAGGAGACCCAGTACTTC	CASSSHGGVKETQYF
TRBD1	TRBV19	TRBJ1-1	.	TGTGCCAGTATGGCCGGGACAGGGGGACGGACTGAAGCTTTCTTT	CASMAGTGGRTEAFF
TRBD2	TRBV27	TRBJ2-7	.	TGTGCCACCCGCCGGCGGGAGGGCCCCGAGCAGTACTTC	CATRRREGPEQYF
TRBD2	TRBV5-4	TRBJ2-7	.	TGTGCCAGCAGCGAAGGACTAGCGGTTACCTACGAGCAGTACTTC	CASSEGLAVTYEQYF
TRBD1	TRBV11-2	TRBJ2-7	.	TGTGCCAGCAGGCCGGGGACAGGCTACGAGCAGTACTTC	CASRPGTGYEQYF
.	TRBV5-6	TRBJ1-1	.	TGTGCCAGCAGCTTCGGGGGGGGAGAGCGATTGAACACTGAAGCTTTCTTT	CASSFGGGERLNTEAFF
TRBD1	TRBV6-6	TRBJ2-7	.	TGTGCCAGCAGAGACCCCGGACAGGGGGCCTACGAGCAGTACTTC	CASRDPGQGAYEQYF
.	TRBV10-3	TRBJ2-7	.	TGTGCCATCAGTGTAGGGGCTAGCGATGAGCAGTACTTC	CAISVGASDEQYF
.	TRBV2	TRBJ2-7	.	TGTGCCAGCCGGGGGACGGAGGTGACCTACGAGCAGTACTTC	CASRGTEVTYEQYF
TRBD1	TRBV7-2	TRBJ1-1	.	TGTGCCAGCAGCCCCGGGACAGCCAACACTGAAGCTTTCTTT	CASSPGTANTEAFF
.	TRBV15	TRBJ2-7	.	TGTGCCACCAGCAGAGATCGGGAACAGTCTAACGAGCAGTACTTC	CATSRDREQSNEQYF
TRBD1	TRBV9	TRBJ1-1	.	TGTGCCAGCAGCGTAGCTGCAGGGGGGTCCACTGAAGCTTTCTTT	CASSVAAGGSTEAFF
TRBD1	TRBV4-2	TRBJ1-1	.	TGTGCCAGCAGCCAAGATACAGGGGACACTGAAGCTTTCTTT	CASSQDTGDTEAFF
TRBD1	TRBV14	TRBJ2-7	.	TGTGCCAGCAGCCAACCGGGACAGGGAGGCCACGAGCAGTACTTC	CASSQPGQGGHEQYF
.	TRBV5-4	TRBJ2-7	.	TGTGCCAGCATGGAGGGGGCAGTAAGCGAGCAGTACTTC	CASMEGAVSEQYF
TRBD1	TRBV7-9	TRBJ2-1	once	TGTGCCAGCAGCCCAACGGGGACAGGGGATCCTAATGAGCAGTTCTTC	CASSPTGTGDPNEQFF
.	TRBV20-1	TRBJ1-2	.	TGCAGGGCGGACACTCCTGGTGGCTACACCTTC	CRADTPGGYTF
.	TRBV30	TRBJ1-3	.	TGTGCCTGGAGTGTACTAGAGGAGTGGGACACCATATATTTT	CAWSVLEEWDTIYF
.	TRBV4-3	TRBJ2-3	.	TGCGCCAGCAGCCAAGATCCCGCGGGGGCGGGGGATACGCAGTATTTT	CASSQDPAGAGDTQYF
TRBD1	TRBV6-5	TRBJ1-5	.	TGTGCCAGCAGCCAGGACAGGTCGAGCAATCAGCCCCAGCATTTT	CASSQDRSSNQPQHF
.	TRBV7-2	TRBJ2-5	.	TGTGCCAGCAGCTCCCCCCGACACCTCCAAGAGACCCAGTACTTC	CASSSPRHLQETQYF
TRBD1	TRBV11-2	TRBJ1-1	once	TGTGCCAGCAGCTTAGTAGCACAGGGGCTTACTGAAGCTTTCTTT	CASSLVAQGLTEAFF
TRBD2	TRBV6-1	TRBJ2-2	.	TGTGCCAGCAGAGAACTAGCGGGAGGGCCCTCCGGGGAGCTGTTTTTT	CASRELAGGPSGELFF
TRBD1	TRBV7-2	TRBJ1-1	.	TGTGCCAGCGGGTGGGACAGAAGACCTGAAGCTTTCTTT	CASGWDRRPEAFF